This T cell receptor beta chain stems from a study of T cells in Graves' hyperthyroidism and ophthalmopathy. As for the study in general: Peripheral blood was taken when the disease was first diagnosed, before any treatment began. Overall study results and limits: The authors' 13 V-J model separated ophthalmopathy from stable hyperthyroidism.

The CDR3 regions of TCR beta were amplified from RNA transcripts. HTBI primers were employed in a first-round RT-PCR of the TCR CDR3. One entry per CDR3 protein, called by TCRdb with MiXCR from the multiplex PCR reads. Seen here are hundreds of thousands of distinct CDR3 sequences, roughly 20% observed once, and the top ten hold more than 30%. Between the trimmed V and J ends, which lost 0 bases and 5 bases, there was a span of 16 bases. Looked up from germline, CDR1 is LGHDT and CDR2 is YNNKEL (reference sequence). The CDR3 has 16 amino acids. This clonotype came up many times. Its antigen is not identified.

This clonotype was sampled from a young man with Graves' ophthalmopathy. The sequenced sample consisted of blood. This sequence joins TRBV3-1 and TRBJ1-1; D is ambiguous. CDR3 sequence: CASSQDGATARTEAFF. For the CDR3, the DNA is TGTGCCAGCAGCCAAGACGGAGCAACCGCGCGGACTGAAGCTTTCTTT.